This TCR beta chain came from a study of shared clonotypes between healthy human individuals. Study context: Each donor had three CD4 naive, three CD4 memory, two CD8 naive and one CD8 memory plate. Study-wide points: Non-shared clonotypes had lower generation probabilities than clonotypes shared by all four sorted-subset donors.

Concerning this clone itself: What it recognizes is unknown.

Original analysis: ImmunoSEQ output lacked quality scores and full-length reads, limiting matched filtering. The table came from immunoSEQ multiplex PCR; TCRdb's copy has only in-frame clones and leaves some out. V, J and clone size were drawn from that table, and D and trimming were deduced from the DNA. The sample consists of under 2.5 million clones, around 90% of them appearing once. The CDR3 sequence is 11 residues long. Looked up from germline, CDR1 is SEHNR and CDR2 is FQNEAQ (reference sequence). Between the trimmed V and J ends, which lost 6 bases and 6 bases, there was a span of 8 bases. Sequencing used naive CD4+ T cells from PBMCs. Subset in this sample: CD45RA+ positively selected. The clonotype originates from a man younger than 30 in good health. Some clones in this sample may be carry-over from other donors' samples. This chain links TRBV7-9 with TRBJ1-1; D remains unclear. This chain's CDR3 is CASSTQSEAFF. CDR3 in DNA: TGTGCCAGCAGTACACAGTCTGAAGCTTTCTTT.